This T cell receptor (beta chain) was captured by sequencing in a study of cytotoxic CD8 clonotypes in ibrutinib-treated CLL. Looking at the study overall: There were roughly 10 relapsed/refractory patients and about 15 treatment-naive patients, and under 18 were IGHV unmutated. Study-level points and caveats: Contraction or stability on treatment was seen for public clonotypes, which were uncommon.

A remark on this clone: Its antigen is undetermined.

V gave up 5 bases and J gave up 2 bases; unmatched junction bases: 9. The CDR3 sequence is 15 residues long. Germline CDR1 and CDR2: SGHVS and FQNEAQ. Clones were read by immunoSEQ multiplex PCR, and TCRdb kept only the in-frame ones, dropping some. In the table there are about 200,000 clones, more than 65% of which are singletons. The sample here was PBMCs, taken after 12 months of ibrutinib treatment. This chain connects TRBV7-8 to TRBJ2-7, with 7 bases that match TRBD2. The clonotype originates from a human donor with chronic lymphocytic leukemia. CDR3 in DNA: TGTGCCAGCAGCGTCGCCTCTAGCGGCGCCTACGAGCAGTACTTC. It codes for CASSVASSGAYEQYF. Complete variable domain (other parts from reference TRBV7-8 and TRBJ2-7): GAGVSQSPRYKVAKRGQDVALRCDPISGHVSLFWYQQALGQGPEFLTYFQNEAQLDKSGLPSDRFFAERPEGSVSTLKIQRTQQEDSAVYLCASSVASSGAYEQYFGPGTRLTVT.